What follows describes a single T cell receptor beta chain. Its cognate antigen has yet to be identified. Base qualities are not recorded, but no much larger clone differs from it by a single base. These data are taken from a study of blood T cell repertoires in COVID-19 (dated by TCRdb to the early 2020s). Broadly, across the study: Samples from collaborators originated in the United States, Italy and Spain and spanned both the acute and convalescent phases of COVID-19. The prospective study material was composed of cDNA or gDNA derived from T cells, B-cell-depleted T cells, or PBMCs. The dataset comprised deeply sampled blood TCRbeta repertoires from subjects exposed to, actively infected with, or recovered from COVID-19. The repertoires were made available in a free public database intended to serve as a resource for research on the immune response to SARS-CoV-2. Samples were obtained from the ongoing ImmuneRACE study (first 160 participants) and from over 1,000 subjects provided by 6 global collaborators. The sample metadata nearly always contained a de-identified subject ID, COVID-19 status, age in years and sex. Where available, HLA class I and class II types were obtained from metadata supplied by the sample provider rather than from assay-based typing.

Overall study results and their limits: The quantity of clinical and demographic metadata differed by source and by participant and was supplied without curation.

TCRbeta CDR3 regions were amplified from genomic DNA using the immunoSEQ Assay, a bias-controlled multiplex PCR. In the authors' own workflow: Nucleated cell counts per sample were estimated from amplification of reference gene primers within the assay. Sequence reads were collapsed and filtered to measure the absolute abundance of every unique TCRbeta CDR3 rearrangement. For each sample, productive Simpson clonality was calculated by taking the square root of Simpson's diversity index across productive rearrangements. TCRdb provides this immuneACCESS table in a form limited to in-frame rearrangements. Some clones are lacking; in checked studies, under half of them reflect an unresolved V gene, and why the rest are absent is not known. For V, J and clone size, that table is used; D and trimming come from the DNA. The sample table shows about 140,000 clones, and under 90% are seen once. More than 6.5% of the sample is in the top ten clones.

Collaborating institutions collected whole blood in K2EDTA tubes following their own protocols. For TCRbeta analysis, collaborator samples were shipped as frozen whole blood, as isolated PBMCs, or as DNA extracted from either sample type. The CDR3, cysteine through phenylalanine, is 14 amino acids long. Kept here is only the CDR3 DNA, which spans 42 bases and is read in frame from base 1. V sheds 3 bases and J sheds 4 bases, leaving 11 bases between their ends. The germline V gene yields SGDLS for CDR1 and YYNGEE for CDR2. The receptor's source is a human donor in a cohort sampled during active COVID-19. Rearrangement joined TRBV9 to TRBJ1-3; a tentative D match to TRBD1 spans 5 bases. The sample comprised peripheral blood. The nucleotide sequence is given as TGTGCCAGCAGCGGCGGGGGTTCCGGAAACACCATATATTTT. This encodes CASSGGGSGNTIYF.